This paragraph reports one T cell receptor (beta chain). Per the authors' pipeline: Reference gene primers were amplified, and this amplification served to estimate nucleated cell counts. Using immunoSEQ multiplex PCR, the repertoire was profiled, and TCRdb retains in-frame clones only, with some absent. The D gene and trimming were derived from the DNA, and the V and J assignments and clone size from that table. Of some 120,000 clones detected, 90% appear once; the ten largest clones hold about 4.5%. This sample stems from a study of blood T cell repertoires in COVID-19. Study in general: T cells, B-cell-depleted T cells, or PBMCs provided the cDNA or gDNA that served as material.

Seattle cases were enrolled at active infection and followed longitudinally. This TCR was sampled from a man between 60 and 75 years old with COVID-19, enrolled during active disease. The sequenced sample consisted of peripheral blood.

The CDR3 spells CASSMGQQTGELFF. For the CDR3, the DNA is TGTGCCAGTAGTATGGGACAGCAAACCGGGGAGCTGTTTTTT. The chain employs TRBV19 and TRBJ2-2; 7 nucleotides align to TRBD1. With V trimmed by 3 bases and J by 5 bases, 3 bases remained unmatched. The germline gives CDR1 LNHDA, CDR2 SQIVND (reference sequence). This CDR3 contains 14 residues.